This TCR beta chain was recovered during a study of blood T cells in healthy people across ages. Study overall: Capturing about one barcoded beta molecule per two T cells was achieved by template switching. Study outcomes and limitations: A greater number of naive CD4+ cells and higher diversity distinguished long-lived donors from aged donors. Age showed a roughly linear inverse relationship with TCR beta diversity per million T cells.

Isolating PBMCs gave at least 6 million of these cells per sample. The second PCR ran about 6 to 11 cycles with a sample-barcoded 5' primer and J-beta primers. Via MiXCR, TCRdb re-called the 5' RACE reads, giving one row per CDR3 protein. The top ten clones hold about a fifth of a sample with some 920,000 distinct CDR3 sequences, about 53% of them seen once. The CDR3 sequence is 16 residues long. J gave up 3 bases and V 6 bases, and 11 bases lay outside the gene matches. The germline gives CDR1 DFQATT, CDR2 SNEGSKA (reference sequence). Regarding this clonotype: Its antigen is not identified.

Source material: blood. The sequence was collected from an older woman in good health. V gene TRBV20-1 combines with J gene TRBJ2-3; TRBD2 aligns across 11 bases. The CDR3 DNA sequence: TGCAGTGCCGGACTCATAGCGGGAGGGCGAACAGATACGCAGTATTTT. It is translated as CSAGLIAGGRTDTQYF.